This T cell receptor (beta chain) was sequenced for a study of technical replicates of blood from a few donors. This CDR3 spans 14 amino acids. Looked up from germline, CDR1 is SGHRS and CDR2 is YFSETQ. V gave up 4 bases and J gave up 2 bases, with 13 bases separating them. Data came from immunoSEQ multiplex PCR; TCRdb stores just in-frame clones and leaves some out. The table includes roughly 80,000 clones, roughly 95% detected once. The chain links TRBV5-1 to TRBJ2-7; the D gene is possibly TRBD2 (6 bases). The origin of this receptor is a human donor in good health. The sequenced material came from T cells isolated from PBMCs. The CDR3 protein is CASSERLETYEQYF. The CDR3 region has the DNA TGCGCCAGCAGCGAAAGACTAGAAACCTACGAGCAGTACTTC. The full variable domain, rest sourced from reference TRBV5-1 and TRBJ2-7, is KAGVTQTPRYLIKTRGQQVTLSCSPISGHRSVSWYQQTPGQGLQFLFEYFSETQRNKGNFPGRFSGRQFSNSRSEMNVSTLELGDSALYLCASSERLETYEQYFGPGTRLTVT.